These T cell receptor beta chains were read from a single sample in a study of blood T cells in healthy people across ages. TCRdb reanalysed the 5' RACE reads using MiXCR and keeps one entry per CDR3 protein. This table holds about 1.6 million distinct CDR3 sequences, 34% found once. The source material was blood. These receptors were collected from a woman in her twenties or thirties in good health. Each CDR3 is given without its conserved first and last residue. Each record gives: J gene, V gene, CDR3 protein.

TRBJ2-5 | TRBV28 | ASSSSGTPWSEQY
TRBJ2-7 | TRBV2 | ASSESQFSYEQY
TRBJ2-2 | TRBV5-5 | ASSLRLVDTGELF
TRBJ2-5 | TRBV18 | ASSPPGGFSVEQY
TRBJ2-3 | TRBV4-1 | ASSHLAESTDTQY
TRBJ1-1 | TRBV9 | ASSDGGDIEAF
TRBJ2-7 | TRBV7-9 | ASSLVSGASSYEQY
TRBJ2-7 | TRBV18 | ASSPMAGPRVPVEEQY
TRBJ2-1 | TRBV15 | ATSSSGGLNEQF
TRBJ1-4 | TRBV18 | ASSPVPGATGYREKLF
TRBJ2-1 | TRBV10-3 | AISEGPGGPQF
TRBJ2-3 | TRBV20-1 | SATELAGLTDTQY
TRBJ1-3 | TRBV6-1 | ASRGTRSGNTIY
TRBJ1-2 | TRBV20-1 | SAQRDPRGGGNYGYT
TRBJ1-5 | TRBV4-1 | ASSLNRDSNQLQH
TRBJ2-5 | TRBV30 | ACYRGTQETQY
TRBJ2-1 | TRBV7-2 | ASSFLVGTYNEQF
TRBJ2-2 | TRBV10-1 | ASSGQGNGELF
TRBJ2-7 | TRBV28 | ASSAPSPNSQY
TRBJ1-2 | TRBV6-5 | ASSFQTGATYGYT
TRBJ2-1 | TRBV13 | ASSPPGQGDEQF
TRBJ2-1 | TRBV6-2/TRBV6-3 | ASSSDRGRPNEQF
TRBJ2-3 | TRBV27 | ASSFPSMGTDTQY